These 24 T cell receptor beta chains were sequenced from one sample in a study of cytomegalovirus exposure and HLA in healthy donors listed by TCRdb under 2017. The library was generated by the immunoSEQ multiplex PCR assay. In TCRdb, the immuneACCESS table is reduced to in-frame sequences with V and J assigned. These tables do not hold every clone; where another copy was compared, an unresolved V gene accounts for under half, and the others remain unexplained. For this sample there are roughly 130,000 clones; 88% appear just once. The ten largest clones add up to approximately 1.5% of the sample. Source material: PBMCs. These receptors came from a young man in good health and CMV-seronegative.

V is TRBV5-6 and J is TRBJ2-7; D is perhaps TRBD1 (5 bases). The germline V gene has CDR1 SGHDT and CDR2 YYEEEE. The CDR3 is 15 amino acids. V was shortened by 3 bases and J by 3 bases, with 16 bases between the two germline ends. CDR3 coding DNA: TGTGCCAGCAGCTGGCAGGGTGGATCGATCTACGAGCAGTACTTC. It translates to CASSWQGGSIYEQYF.

The CDR3 nucleotides are TGCGCCAGCAGACTTGAGGGGGGGTTCGGGGACATTCAGTACTTC. Encoded protein: CASRLEGGFGDIQYF. V usage is TRBV4-1 and J usage is TRBJ2-4, with D maybe TRBD2 (7 bases). V lost 6 bases and J 8 bases, leaving 20 bases between the germline ends. This CDR3 is built from 15 residues. Germline loops: CDR1 MGHRA, CDR2 YSYEKL.

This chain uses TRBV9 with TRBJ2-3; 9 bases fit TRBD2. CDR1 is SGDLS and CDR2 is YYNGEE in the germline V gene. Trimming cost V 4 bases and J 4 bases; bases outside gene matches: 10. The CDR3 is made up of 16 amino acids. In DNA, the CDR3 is TGTGCCAGCAGCCTCCCTAGCGGGAACAAGCCAGATACGCAGTATTTT. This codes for CASSLPSGNKPDTQYF. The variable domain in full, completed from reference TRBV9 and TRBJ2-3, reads DSGVTQTPKHLITATGQRVTLRCSPRSGDLSVYWYQQSLDQGLQFLIQYYNGEERAKGNILERFSAQQFPDLHSELNLSSLELGDSALYFCASSLPSGNKPDTQYFGPGTRLTVL.

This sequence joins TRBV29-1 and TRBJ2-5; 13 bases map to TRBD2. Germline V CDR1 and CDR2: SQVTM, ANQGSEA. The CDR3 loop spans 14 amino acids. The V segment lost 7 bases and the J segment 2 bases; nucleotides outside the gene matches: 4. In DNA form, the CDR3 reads TGCAGCGGGGGGACTAGCGGGATACAAGAGACCCAGTACTTC. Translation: CSGGTSGIQETQYF. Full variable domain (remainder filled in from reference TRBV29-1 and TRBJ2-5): SAVISQKPSRDICQRGTSLTIQCQVDSQVTMMFWYRQQPGQSLTLIATANQGSEATYESGFVIDKFPISRPNLTFSTLTVSNMSPEDSSIYLCSGGTSGIQETQYFGPGTRLLVL.

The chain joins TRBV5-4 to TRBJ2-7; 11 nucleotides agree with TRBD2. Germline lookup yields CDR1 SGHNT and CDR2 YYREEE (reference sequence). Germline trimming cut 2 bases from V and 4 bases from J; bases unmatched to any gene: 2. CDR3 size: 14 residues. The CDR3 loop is CASSLLAGDYEQYF. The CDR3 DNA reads TGTGCCAGCAGCTTACTAGCGGGAGATTACGAGCAGTACTTC. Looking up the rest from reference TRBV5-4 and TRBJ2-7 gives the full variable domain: ETGVTQSPTHLIKTRGQQVTLRCSSQSGHNTVSWYQQALGQGPQFIFQYYREEENGRGNFPPRFSGLQFPNYSSELNVNALELDDSALYLCASSLLAGDYEQYFGPGTRLTVT.

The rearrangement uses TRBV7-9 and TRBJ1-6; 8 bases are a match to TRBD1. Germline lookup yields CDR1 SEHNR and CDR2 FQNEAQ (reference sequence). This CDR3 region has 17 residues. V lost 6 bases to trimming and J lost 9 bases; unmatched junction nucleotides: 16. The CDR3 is CASSTGQGGFSGSPLHF. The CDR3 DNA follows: TGTGCCAGCAGTACCGGACAGGGAGGATTTAGTGGTTCACCCCTCCACTTT. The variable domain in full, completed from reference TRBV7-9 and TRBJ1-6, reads DTGVSQNPRHKITKRGQNVTFRCDPISEHNRLYWYRQTLGQGPEFLTYFQNEAQLEKSRLLSDRFSAERPKGSFSTLEIQRTEQGDSAMYLCASSTGQGGFSGSPLHFGNGTRLTVT.

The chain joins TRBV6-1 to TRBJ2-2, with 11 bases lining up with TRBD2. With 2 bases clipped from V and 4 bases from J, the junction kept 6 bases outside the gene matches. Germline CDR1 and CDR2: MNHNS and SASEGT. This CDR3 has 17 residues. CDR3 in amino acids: CASSESKTSGITGELFF. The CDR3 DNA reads TGTGCCAGCAGTGAATCGAAGACTAGCGGGATCACCGGGGAGCTGTTTTTT.

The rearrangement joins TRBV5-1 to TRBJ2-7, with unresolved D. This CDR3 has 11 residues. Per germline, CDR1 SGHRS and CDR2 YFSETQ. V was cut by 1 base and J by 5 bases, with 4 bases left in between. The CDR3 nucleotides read TGCGCCAGCAGCTTGAATAACGAGCAGTACTTC. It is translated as CASSLNNEQYF.

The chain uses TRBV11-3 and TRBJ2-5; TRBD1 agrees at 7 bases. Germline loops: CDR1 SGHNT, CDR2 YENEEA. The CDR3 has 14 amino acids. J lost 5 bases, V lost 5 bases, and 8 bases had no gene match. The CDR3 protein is CASSRGQLGETQYF. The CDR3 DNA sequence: TGTGCCAGCAGCCGGGGACAGTTGGGCGAGACCCAGTACTTC.

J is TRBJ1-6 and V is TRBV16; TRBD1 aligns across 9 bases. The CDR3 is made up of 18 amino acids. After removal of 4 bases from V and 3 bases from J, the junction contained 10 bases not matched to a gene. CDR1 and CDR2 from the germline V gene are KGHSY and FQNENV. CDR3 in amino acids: CASSRKGGQGGYNSPLHF. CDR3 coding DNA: TGTGCCAGCAGCCGAAAAGGGGGACAGGGCGGCTATAATTCACCCCTCCACTTT. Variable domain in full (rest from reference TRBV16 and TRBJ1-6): GEEVAQTPKHLVRGEGQKAKLYCAPIKGHSYVFWYQQVLKNEFKFLISFQNENVFDETGMPKERFSAKCLPNSPCSLEIQATKLEDSAVYFCASSRKGGQGGYNSPLHFGNGTRLTVT.

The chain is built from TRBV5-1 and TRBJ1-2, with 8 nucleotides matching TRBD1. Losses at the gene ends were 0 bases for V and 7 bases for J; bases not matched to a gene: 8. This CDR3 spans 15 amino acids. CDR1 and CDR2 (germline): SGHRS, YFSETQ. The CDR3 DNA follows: TGCGCCAGCAGCTTGGAGGCAGGGGGCTTAGGTGGCTACACCTTC. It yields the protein CASSLEAGGLGGYTF.

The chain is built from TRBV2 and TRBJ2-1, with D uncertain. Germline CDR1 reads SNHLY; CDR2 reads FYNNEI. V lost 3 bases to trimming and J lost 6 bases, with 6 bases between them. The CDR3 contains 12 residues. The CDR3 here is CASSDMRNEQFF. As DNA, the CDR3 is TGTGCCAGCAGTGATATGCGCAATGAGCAGTTCTTC.

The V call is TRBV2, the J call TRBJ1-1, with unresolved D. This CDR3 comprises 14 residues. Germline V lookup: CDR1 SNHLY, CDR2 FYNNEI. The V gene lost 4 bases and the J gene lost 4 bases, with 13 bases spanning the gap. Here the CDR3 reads CASSVTGRGTEAFF. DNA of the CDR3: TGTGCCAGCAGTGTTACTGGACGGGGCACTGAAGCTTTCTTT.

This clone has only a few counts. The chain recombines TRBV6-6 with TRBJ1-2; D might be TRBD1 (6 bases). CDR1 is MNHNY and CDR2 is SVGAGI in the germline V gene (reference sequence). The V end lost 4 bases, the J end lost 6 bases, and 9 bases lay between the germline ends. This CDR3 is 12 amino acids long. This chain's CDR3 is CASSSGQDGYTF. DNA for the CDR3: TGTGCCAGCAGTTCGGGACAAGATGGCTACACCTTC.

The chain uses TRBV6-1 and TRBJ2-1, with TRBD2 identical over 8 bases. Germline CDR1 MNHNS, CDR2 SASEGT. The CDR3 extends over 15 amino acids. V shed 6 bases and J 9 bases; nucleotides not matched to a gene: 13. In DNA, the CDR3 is TGTGCCAGCAGACAGACTAGCGTGGGAACTAGTGAGCAGTTCTTC. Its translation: CASRQTSVGTSEQFF.

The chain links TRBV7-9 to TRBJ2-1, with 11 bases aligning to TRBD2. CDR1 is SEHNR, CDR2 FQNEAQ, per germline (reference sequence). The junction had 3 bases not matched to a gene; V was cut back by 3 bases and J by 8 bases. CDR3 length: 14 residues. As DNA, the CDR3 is TGTGCCAGCAGCTTCGCGGGACTAGCGGATGAGCAGTTCTTC. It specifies CASSFAGLADEQFF.

The chain's CDR3 is CASSPDSNYGYTF. The DNA for the CDR3 is TGTGCCAGCAGCCCGGACAGTAACTATGGCTACACCTTC. This chain links TRBV5-4 with TRBJ1-2; D perhaps matches TRBD1 (6 bases). The CDR3 runs 13 residues. Germline V gene data show CDR1 as SGHNT and CDR2 as YYREEE (reference sequence). V was clipped by 4 bases and J by 1 base, with 8 bases between them.

This chain's CDR3 is CASSQVGVQGKFTDTQYF. CDR3 DNA: TGTGCCAGCAGCCAAGTCGGAGTCCAGGGCAAATTCACAGATACGCAGTATTTT. The chain recombines TRBV14 with TRBJ2-3; D might be TRBD1 (5 bases). The CDR3 loop spans 18 amino acids. V was shortened by 1 base and J by 2 bases, with 19 bases between the two germline ends. Germline CDR1 reads SGHDN; CDR2 reads FVKESK.

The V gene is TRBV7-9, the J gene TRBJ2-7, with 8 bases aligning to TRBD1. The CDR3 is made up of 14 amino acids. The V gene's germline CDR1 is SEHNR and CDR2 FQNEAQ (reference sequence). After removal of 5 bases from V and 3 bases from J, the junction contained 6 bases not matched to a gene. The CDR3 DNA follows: TGTGCCAGCAGCCACAGGGGGTTGAACTACGAGCAGTACTTC. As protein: CASSHRGLNYEQYF.

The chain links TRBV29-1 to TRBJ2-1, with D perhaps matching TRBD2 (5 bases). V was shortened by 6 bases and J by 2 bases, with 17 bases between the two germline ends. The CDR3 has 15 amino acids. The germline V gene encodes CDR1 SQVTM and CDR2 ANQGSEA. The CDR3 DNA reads TGCAGCGTACCTGGACTTAATTGGCCCTACAATGAGCAGTTCTTC. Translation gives CSVPGLNWPYNEQFF.

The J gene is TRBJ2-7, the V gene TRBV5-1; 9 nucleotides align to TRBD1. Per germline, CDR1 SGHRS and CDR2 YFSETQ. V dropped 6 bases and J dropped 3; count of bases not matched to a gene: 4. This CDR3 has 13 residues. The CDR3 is CASTPGQGYEQYF. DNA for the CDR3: TGCGCCAGCACACCGGGACAGGGCTACGAGCAGTACTTC.

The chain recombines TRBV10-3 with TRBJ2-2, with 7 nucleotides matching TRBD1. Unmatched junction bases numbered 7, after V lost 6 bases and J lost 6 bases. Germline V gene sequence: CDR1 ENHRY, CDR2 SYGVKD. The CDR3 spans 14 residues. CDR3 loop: CAIRVDRDPGELFF. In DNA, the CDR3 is TGTGCCATCAGGGTCGACAGGGACCCCGGGGAGCTGTTTTTT.

DNA of the CDR3: TGCGCCAGCAGCCAGCTTTCCGGGACAGGGACCGACGAGCAGTACTTC. Its translation is CASSQLSGTGTDEQYF. V gene TRBV4-1 combines with J gene TRBJ2-7, with 9 bases fitting TRBD1. The CDR3 spans 16 residues. Unmatched junction bases numbered 11, after V lost 3 bases and J lost 5 bases. Germline CDR1 is MGHRA and CDR2 is YSYEKL.

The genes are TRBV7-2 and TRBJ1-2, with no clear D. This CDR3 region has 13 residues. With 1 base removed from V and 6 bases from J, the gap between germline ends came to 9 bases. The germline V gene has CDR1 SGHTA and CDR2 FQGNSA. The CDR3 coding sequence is TGTGCCAGCAGCTTAGGTCACGGGAATGGCTACACCTTC. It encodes CASSLGHGNGYTF.